One and the same sample provided the 15 T cell receptor beta chains below, sequenced in a study of blood T cell repertoires in COVID-19. The repertoire was sequenced with immunoSEQ multiplex PCR; TCRdb's copy has only in-frame clones and lacks some. The sample gives 90,000 to 100,000 clones, around 85% of which show up once; about 10% is in the top ten. Sequencing input: peripheral blood. Every receptor here comes from a woman aged 80 or over with acute or convalescent COVID-19.

This clone was seen more than once but under ten times. The rearrangement joins TRBV2 to TRBJ1-2, with D unclear. The CDR3 runs to 13 residues. Germline-derived CDR1 and CDR2 are SNHLY and FYNNEI. Trimming removed 6 bases from V and 2 bases from J, with 10 bases in between. The chain's CDR3 is CASRPTGNYGYTF. In DNA form, the CDR3 reads TGTGCCAGCAGACCGACGGGGAACTATGGCTACACCTTC.

The chain has TRBV30 and TRBJ1-1, with D perhaps matching TRBD1 (5 bases). The CDR3 extends over 13 amino acids. V was clipped by 1 base and J by 4 bases, with 10 bases between them. Germline V gene data show CDR1 as GTSNPN and CDR2 as SVGIG (reference sequence). The CDR3 region has the DNA TGTGCCTGGAGTGGCAGGGCCCCCACTGAAGCTTTCTTT. Translated, it gives CAWSGRAPTEAFF.

The rearrangement links TRBV5-6 to TRBJ2-7; TRBD2 matches 9 bases. Germline V CDR1 and CDR2: SGHDT, YYEEEE. The CDR3 is 15 amino acids. The junction had 8 bases not matched to a gene; V was cut back by 4 bases and J by 3 bases. DNA for the CDR3: TGTGCCAGCAGCCCCAGCCCTAGCGGGAACTACGAGCAGTACGTC. Translated: CASSPSPSGNYEQYV.

In its sample, this clone was seen a few times. CDR3 DNA: TGCGCCAGCAGCAGCAACTCGAGGGGAGGGGATTCACCCCTCCACTTT. Amino acid sequence: CASSSNSRGGDSPLHF. The rearrangement joins TRBV5-1 to TRBJ1-6; D possibly corresponds to TRBD1 (5 bases). Per the germline V gene, CDR1 is SGHRS and CDR2 is YFSETQ. Trimming took off 4 bases at V and 8 bases at J, with 19 bases between the two ends. The CDR3 loop spans 16 amino acids.

This clone has only one observation. The chain employs TRBV3-1 (or the pseudogene TRBV3-2) and TRBJ2-1, with 7 bases that match TRBD2. Germline V gene data show CDR1 as LGHDT and CDR2 as YNNKEL (reference sequence). CDR3 length: 15 residues. Trimming cost V 1 base and J 0 bases; bases outside gene matches: 0. CDR3 sequence (DNA): TGTGCCAGCAGCCAAGCGGGGGGCTCCTACAATGAGCAGTTCTTC. It encodes CASSQAGGSYNEQFF.

The CDR3: CAWSVGRTGGNEQFF. As DNA, the CDR3 is TGTGCCTGGAGTGTAGGAAGAACAGGGGGCAATGAGCAGTTCTTC. The rearrangement joins TRBV30 to TRBJ2-1, with 8 bases matching TRBD1. The germline gives CDR1 GTSNPN, CDR2 SVGIG (reference sequence). This CDR3 comprises 15 residues. V was pared by 0 bases and J by 6 bases, with 7 bases of the junction left unmatched.

In this sample, this clone turned up once. The chain employs TRBV7-6 and TRBJ2-1; TRBD1 agrees at 10 bases. Germline CDR1 reads SGHVS; CDR2 reads FNYEAQ. After removal of 5 bases from V and 2 bases from J, the junction contained 6 bases not matched to a gene. This CDR3 contains 16 residues. For the CDR3, the DNA is TGTGCCAGCAGCCCGGGACAGGGGTTAGCCTACAATGAGCAGTTCTTC. Protein sequence: CASSPGQGLAYNEQFF.

The gene calls are TRBV18 and TRBJ2-6, with D perhaps TRBD2 (7 bases). Trimming removed 3 bases at V and 5 bases at J, with 11 bases between. CDR3 length equals 15 residues. CDR1 and CDR2 (germline): KGHSH, LQKENI. The CDR3 is CASSPGGQWANVLTF. In DNA form, the CDR3 reads TGTGCCAGCTCACCCGGGGGGCAGTGGGCCAACGTCCTGACTTTC.

The chain is built from TRBV2 and TRBJ2-7; 10 nucleotides match TRBD1. The CDR3 runs 12 residues. CDR1 SNHLY and CDR2 FYNNEI come from the germline V gene. Trimming at V came to 6 bases and at J to 4 bases, leaving 0 bases not matched to a gene. The CDR3 DNA sequence: TGTGCCAGCAGGGGACAGGGGTACGAGCAGTACGTC. This translates into CASRGQGYEQYV.

A remark on this clone: This CDR3 is also generated by other DNA sequences in the sample. The V and J genes are TRBV2 and TRBJ2-3; no clear D. The V end lost 4 bases, the J end lost 6 bases, and 5 bases lay between the germline ends. The CDR3 contains 11 residues. Germline CDR1 is SNHLY and CDR2 is FYNNEI. CDR3 protein: CASSVLDTQYF. The CDR3 DNA reads TGTGCCAGCAGTGTCTTGGATACGCAGTATTTT.

This clone has a single count. The chain carries TRBV27 and TRBJ2-4; the D is unclear. This CDR3 spans 13 amino acids. V lost 3 bases and J 5 bases, leaving 8 bases between the germline ends. Germline CDR1 is MNHEY and CDR2 is SMNVEV (reference sequence). This CDR3 reads CASSLRPQNIQYF. DNA for the CDR3: TGTGCCAGCAGTTTGAGGCCTCAAAACATTCAGTACTTC.

This sequence joins TRBV28 and TRBJ1-1; possible D gene TRBD1, 5 bases. The ends were cut back, 3 bases at V and 3 bases at J, with 20 bases in the middle. This CDR3 comprises 17 residues. Germline values: CDR1 MDHEN, CDR2 SYDVKM. The DNA for the CDR3 is TGTGCCAGCAGTTTGTTCCTACGACAGTTTCTGGACACTGAAGCTTTCTTT. It translates to CASSLFLRQFLDTEAFF.

The gene calls are TRBV5-4 and TRBJ2-2; D is ambiguous. The CDR3 has 14 amino acids. Trimming took off 0 bases at V and 5 bases at J, with 8 bases between the two ends. Germline assignment: CDR1 SGHNT and CDR2 YYREEE (reference sequence). CDR3 sequence: CASSLVPVTGELFF. CDR3 in DNA: TGTGCCAGCAGCTTGGTTCCAGTAACCGGGGAGCTGTTTTTT.

This clone was picked up one time. The gene calls are TRBV19 and TRBJ1-6; 10 bases are shared with TRBD1. The V gene end was trimmed by 6 bases and the J gene end by 7 bases; junction bases not matched to a gene: 6. Germline CDR1 is LNHDA and CDR2 is SQIVND (reference sequence). The CDR3 is 15 residues long. The CDR3 here is CASRRQGATNSPLHF. The CDR3 DNA sequence: TGTGCCAGTAGACGACAGGGGGCGACGAATTCACCCCTCCACTTT.

This rearrangement joins TRBV6-4 to TRBJ2-6, with a possible D match to TRBD1 (5 bases). This CDR3 has 15 amino acids. CDR1 is MRHNA, CDR2 SNTAGT, per germline. V lost 0 bases and J 2 bases, leaving 5 bases between the germline ends. The CDR3 reads CASSDSGAGANVLTF. The DNA of the CDR3 is TGTGCCAGCAGTGACTCAGGGGCTGGGGCCAACGTCCTGACTTTC.